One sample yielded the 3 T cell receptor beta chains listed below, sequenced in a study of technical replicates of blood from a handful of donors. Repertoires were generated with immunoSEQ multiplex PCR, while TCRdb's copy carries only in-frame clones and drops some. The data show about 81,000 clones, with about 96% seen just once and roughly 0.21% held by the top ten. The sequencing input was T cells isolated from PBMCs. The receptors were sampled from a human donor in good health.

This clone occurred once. CDR3 amino acids: CSVGEGSYEQYF. DNA of the CDR3: TGCAGCGTGGGGGAGGGCTCCTACGAGCAGTACTTC. The chain carries TRBV29-1 and TRBJ2-7, with 7 bases aligning to TRBD2. The V gene's germline CDR1 is SQVTM and CDR2 ANQGSEA. V was pared by 6 bases and J by 0 bases, with 2 bases of the junction left unmatched. There are 12 residues in the CDR3.

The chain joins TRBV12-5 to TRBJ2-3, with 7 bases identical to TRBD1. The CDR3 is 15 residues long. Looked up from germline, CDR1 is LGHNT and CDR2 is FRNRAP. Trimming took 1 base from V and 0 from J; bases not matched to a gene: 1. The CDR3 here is CASGLAGGSTDTQYF. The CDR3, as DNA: TGTGCTAGTGGTTTGGCAGGGGGAAGCACAGATACGCAGTATTTT.

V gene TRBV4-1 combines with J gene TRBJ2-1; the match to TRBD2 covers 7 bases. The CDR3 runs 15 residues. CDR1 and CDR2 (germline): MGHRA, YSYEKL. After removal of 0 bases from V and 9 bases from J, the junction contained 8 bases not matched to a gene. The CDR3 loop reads CASSQEKRESVEQFF. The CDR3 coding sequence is TGCGCCAGCAGCCAAGAGAAGCGGGAATCGGTTGAGCAGTTCTTC.